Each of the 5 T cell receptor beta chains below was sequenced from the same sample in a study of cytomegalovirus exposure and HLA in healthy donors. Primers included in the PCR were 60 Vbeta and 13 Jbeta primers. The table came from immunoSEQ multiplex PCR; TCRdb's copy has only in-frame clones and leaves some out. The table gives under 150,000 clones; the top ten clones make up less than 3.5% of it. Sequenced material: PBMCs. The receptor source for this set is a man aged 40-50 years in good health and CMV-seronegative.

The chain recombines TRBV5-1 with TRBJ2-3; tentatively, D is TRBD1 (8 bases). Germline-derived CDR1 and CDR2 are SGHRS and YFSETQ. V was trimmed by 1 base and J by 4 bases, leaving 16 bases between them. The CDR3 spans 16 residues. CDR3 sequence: CASSLKTGGVPDTQYF. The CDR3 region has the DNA TGCGCCAGCAGCTTGAAAACAGGGGGGGTCCCAGATACGCAGTATTTT. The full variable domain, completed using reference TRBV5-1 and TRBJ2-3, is KAGVTQTPRYLIKTRGQQVTLSCSPISGHRSVSWYQQTPGQGLQFLFEYFSETQRNKGNFPGRFSGRQFSNSRSEMNVSTLELGDSALYLCASSLKTGGVPDTQYFGPGTRLTVL.

CDR3 in DNA: TGTGCCAGCAGACCCGGGACTAGCGGGGGCGATGAGCAGTTCTTC. It is translated as CASRPGTSGGDEQFF. The genes are TRBV5-4 and TRBJ2-1, with 14 bases aligning to TRBD2. The CDR3 contains 15 residues. The germline CDR1 and CDR2 sequences are SGHNT and YYREEE (reference sequence). J gave up 8 bases and V 5 bases, and 6 bases lay outside the gene matches. Based on the CDR3 plus reference TRBV5-4 and TRBJ2-1, the full variable domain is ETGVTQSPTHLIKTRGQQVTLRCSSQSGHNTVSWYQQALGQGPQFIFQYYREEENGRGNFPPRFSGLQFPNYSSELNVNALELDDSALYLCASRPGTSGGDEQFFGPGTRLTVL.

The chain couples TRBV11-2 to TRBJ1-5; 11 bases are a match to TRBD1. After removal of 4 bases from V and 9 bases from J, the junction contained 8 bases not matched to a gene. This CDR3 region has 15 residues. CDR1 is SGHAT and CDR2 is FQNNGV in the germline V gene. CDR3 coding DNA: TGTGCCAGCAGCTCCGGGACAGGGGGTAGGGTGCCCCAGCATTTT. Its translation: CASSSGTGGRVPQHF.

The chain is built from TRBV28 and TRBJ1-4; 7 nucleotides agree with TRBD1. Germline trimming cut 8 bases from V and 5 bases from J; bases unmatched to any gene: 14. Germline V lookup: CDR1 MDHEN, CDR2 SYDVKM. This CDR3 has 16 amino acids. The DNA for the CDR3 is TGTGCCAGCGGGGGAAGTGGGACAGTAGTAAATGAAAAACTGTTTTTT. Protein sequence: CASGGSGTVVNEKLFF.

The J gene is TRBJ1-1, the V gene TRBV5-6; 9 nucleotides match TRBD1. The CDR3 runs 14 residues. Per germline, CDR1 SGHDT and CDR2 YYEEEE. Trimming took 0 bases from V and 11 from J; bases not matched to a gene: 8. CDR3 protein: CASSLAEDRGRAFF. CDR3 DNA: TGTGCCAGCAGCTTGGCCGAAGACAGGGGGAGGGCTTTCTTT.